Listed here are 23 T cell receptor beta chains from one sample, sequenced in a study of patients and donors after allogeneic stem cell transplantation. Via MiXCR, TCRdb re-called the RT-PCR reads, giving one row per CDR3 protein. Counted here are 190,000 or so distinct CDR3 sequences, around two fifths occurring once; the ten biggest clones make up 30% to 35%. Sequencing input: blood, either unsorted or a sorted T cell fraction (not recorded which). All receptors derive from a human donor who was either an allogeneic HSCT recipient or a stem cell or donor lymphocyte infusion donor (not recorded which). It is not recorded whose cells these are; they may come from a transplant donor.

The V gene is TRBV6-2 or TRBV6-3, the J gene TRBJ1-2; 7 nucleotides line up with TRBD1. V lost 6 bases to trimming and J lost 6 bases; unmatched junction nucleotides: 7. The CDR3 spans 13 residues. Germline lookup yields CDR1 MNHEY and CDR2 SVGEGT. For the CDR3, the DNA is TGTGCCAGCAGCCAGACGACAGGGAATGGCTACACCTTC. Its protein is CASSQTTGNGYTF.

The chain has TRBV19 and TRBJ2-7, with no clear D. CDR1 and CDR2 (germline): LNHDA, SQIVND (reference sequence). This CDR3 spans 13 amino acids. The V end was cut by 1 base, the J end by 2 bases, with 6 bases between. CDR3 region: CASSIGPTYEQYF. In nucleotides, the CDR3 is TGTGCCAGTAGTATAGGACCAACCTACGAGCAGTACTTC.

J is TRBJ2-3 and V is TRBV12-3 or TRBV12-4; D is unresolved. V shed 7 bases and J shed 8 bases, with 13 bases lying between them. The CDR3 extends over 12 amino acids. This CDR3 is CASTLAEFTQYF. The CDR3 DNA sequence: TGTGCCAGCACCCTCGCGGAATTTACGCAGTATTTT.

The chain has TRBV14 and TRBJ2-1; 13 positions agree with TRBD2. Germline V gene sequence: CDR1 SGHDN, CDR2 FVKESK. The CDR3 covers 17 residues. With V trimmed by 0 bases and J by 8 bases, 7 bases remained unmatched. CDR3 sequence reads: CASSQEGLAGAGHEQFF. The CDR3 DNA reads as TGTGCCAGCAGCCAAGAAGGACTAGCGGGAGCTGGCCATGAGCAGTTCTTC. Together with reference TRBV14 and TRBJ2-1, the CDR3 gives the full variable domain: EAGVTQFPSHSVIEKGQTVTLRCDPISGHDNLYWYRRVMGKEIKFLLHFVKESKQDESGMPNNRFLAERTGGTYSTLKVQPAELEDSGVYFCASSQEGLAGAGHEQFFGPGTRLTVL.

The CDR3 protein is CSASYYEQYF. CDR3 DNA sequence: TGCAGTGCTAGCTACTACGAGCAGTACTTC. V usage is TRBV20-1 and J usage is TRBJ2-7, with no clear D. The CDR3 is 10 amino acids. Deletions cut 3 bases from V and 3 bases from J, with 3 bases between. The germline V gene has CDR1 DFQATT and CDR2 SNEGSKA (reference sequence).

CDR3: CASSHQGRSNYGYTF. In DNA, the CDR3 is TGTGCCAGCTCACACCAGGGTAGATCTAACTATGGCTACACCTTC. V and J are TRBV18 and TRBJ1-2, with a weak D call TRBD1 (5 bases). Trimming shortened V by 4 bases and J by 0 bases, and 12 bases separated the two germline ends. CDR1 is KGHSH, CDR2 LQKENI, per germline. The CDR3 covers 15 residues.

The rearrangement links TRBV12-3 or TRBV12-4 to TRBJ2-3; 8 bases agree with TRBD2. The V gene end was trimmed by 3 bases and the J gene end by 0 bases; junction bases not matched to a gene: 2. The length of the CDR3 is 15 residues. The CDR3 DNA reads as TGTGCCAGCAGTTTTCCGGGAGGGAGCACAGATACGCAGTATTTT. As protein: CASSFPGGSTDTQYF.

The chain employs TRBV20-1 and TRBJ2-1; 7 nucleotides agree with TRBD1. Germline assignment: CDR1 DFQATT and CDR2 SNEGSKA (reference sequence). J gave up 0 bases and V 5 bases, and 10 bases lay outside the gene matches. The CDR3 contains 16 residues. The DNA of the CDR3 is TGCAGTGCTGGCCTTATGACAGGGAACTCCTACAATGAGCAGTTCTTC. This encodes CSAGLMTGNSYNEQFF.

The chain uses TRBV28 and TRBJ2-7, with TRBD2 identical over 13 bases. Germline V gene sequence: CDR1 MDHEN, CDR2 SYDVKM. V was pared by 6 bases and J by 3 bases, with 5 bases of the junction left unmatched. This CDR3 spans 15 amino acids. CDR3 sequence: CASSTGTSGNYEQYF. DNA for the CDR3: TGTGCCAGCAGCACCGGGACTAGCGGGAACTACGAGCAGTACTTC.

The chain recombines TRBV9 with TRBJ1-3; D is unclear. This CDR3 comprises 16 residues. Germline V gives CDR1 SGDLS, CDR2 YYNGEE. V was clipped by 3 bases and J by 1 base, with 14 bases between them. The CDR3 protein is CASSAGSTLSGNTIYF. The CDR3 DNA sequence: TGTGCCAGCAGCGCCGGCAGTACCCTTTCTGGAAACACCATATATTTT.

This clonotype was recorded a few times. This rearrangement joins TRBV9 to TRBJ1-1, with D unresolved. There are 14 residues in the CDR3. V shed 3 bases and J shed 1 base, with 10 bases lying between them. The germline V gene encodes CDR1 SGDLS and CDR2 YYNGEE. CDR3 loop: CASSAPHSNTEAFF. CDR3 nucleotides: TGTGCCAGCAGCGCACCCCACTCGAACACTGAAGCTTTCTTT.

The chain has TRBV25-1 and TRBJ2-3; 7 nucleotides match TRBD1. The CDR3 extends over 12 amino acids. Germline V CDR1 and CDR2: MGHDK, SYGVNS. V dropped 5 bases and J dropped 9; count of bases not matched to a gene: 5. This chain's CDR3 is CASSTDRETQYF. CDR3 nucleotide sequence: TGTGCCAGCAGTACCGACAGGGAAACGCAGTATTTT.

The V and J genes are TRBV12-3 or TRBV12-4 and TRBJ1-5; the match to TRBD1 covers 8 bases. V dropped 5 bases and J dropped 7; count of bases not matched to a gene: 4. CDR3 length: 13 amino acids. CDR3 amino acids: CASSEQGGQPQHF. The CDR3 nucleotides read TGTGCCAGCAGTGAACAGGGGGGCCAGCCCCAGCATTTT.

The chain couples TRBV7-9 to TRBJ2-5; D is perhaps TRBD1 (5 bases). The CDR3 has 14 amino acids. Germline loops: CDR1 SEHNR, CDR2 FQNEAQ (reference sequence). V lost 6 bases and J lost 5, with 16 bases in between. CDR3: CASSWAQKGETQYF. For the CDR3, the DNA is TGTGCCAGCAGTTGGGCCCAAAAGGGGGAGACCCAGTACTTC.

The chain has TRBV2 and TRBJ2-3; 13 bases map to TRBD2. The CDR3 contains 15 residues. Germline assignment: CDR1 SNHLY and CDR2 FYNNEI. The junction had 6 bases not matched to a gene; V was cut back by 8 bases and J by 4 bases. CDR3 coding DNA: TGTGCCAGCGGGGGACTAGCGGGACGAGCAGATACGCAGTATTTT. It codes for CASGGLAGRADTQYF. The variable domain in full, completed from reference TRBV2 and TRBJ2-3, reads EPEVTQTPSHQVTQMGQEVILRCVPISNHLYFYWYRQILGQKVEFLVSFYNNEISEKSEIFDDQFSVERPDGSNFTLKIRSTKLEDSAMYFCASGGLAGRADTQYFGPGTRLTVL.

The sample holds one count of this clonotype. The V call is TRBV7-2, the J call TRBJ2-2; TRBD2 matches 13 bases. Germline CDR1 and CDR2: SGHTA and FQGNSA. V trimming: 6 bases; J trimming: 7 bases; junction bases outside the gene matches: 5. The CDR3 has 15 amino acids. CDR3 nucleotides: TGTGCCAGCAGTTTACTAGCGGGAGGGAACGGGGAGCTGTTTTTT. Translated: CASSLLAGGNGELFF.

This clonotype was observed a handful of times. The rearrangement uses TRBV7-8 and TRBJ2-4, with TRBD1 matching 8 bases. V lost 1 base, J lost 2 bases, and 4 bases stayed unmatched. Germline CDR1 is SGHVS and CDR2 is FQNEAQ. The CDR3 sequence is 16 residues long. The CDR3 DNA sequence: TGTGCCAGCAGCTTAGAAGGACAGGGACCCAAAAACATTCAGTACTTC. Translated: CASSLEGQGPKNIQYF. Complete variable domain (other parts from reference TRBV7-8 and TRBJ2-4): GAGVSQSPRYKVAKRGQDVALRCDPISGHVSLFWYQQALGQGPEFLTYFQNEAQLDKSGLPSDRFFAERPEGSVSTLKIQRTQQEDSAVYLCASSLEGQGPKNIQYFGAGTRLSVL.

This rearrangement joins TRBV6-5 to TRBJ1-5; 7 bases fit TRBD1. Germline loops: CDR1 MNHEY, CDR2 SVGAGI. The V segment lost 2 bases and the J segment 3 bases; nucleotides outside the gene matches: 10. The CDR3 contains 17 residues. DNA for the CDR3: TGTGCCAGCAGTTACCGAATCGGACAGGCGCCCAATCAGCCCCAGCATTTT. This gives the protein CASSYRIGQAPNQPQHF.

Written as DNA, the CDR3 is TGCAGCGTTGTGAACAGGGGAGGCTACACCTTC. This translates into CSVVNRGGYTF. This chain links TRBV29-1 with TRBJ1-2; 7 nucleotides line up with TRBD1. This CDR3 comprises 11 residues. Germline V gene data show CDR1 as SQVTM and CDR2 as ANQGSEA. J was trimmed by 8 bases and V by 4 bases; bases with no gene match: 4. The whole variable domain, remainder taken from reference TRBV29-1 and TRBJ1-2, is SAVISQKPSRDICQRGTSLTIQCQVDSQVTMMFWYRQQPGQSLTLIATANQGSEATYESGFVIDKFPISRPNLTFSTLTVSNMSPEDSSIYLCSVVNRGGYTFGSGTRLTVV.

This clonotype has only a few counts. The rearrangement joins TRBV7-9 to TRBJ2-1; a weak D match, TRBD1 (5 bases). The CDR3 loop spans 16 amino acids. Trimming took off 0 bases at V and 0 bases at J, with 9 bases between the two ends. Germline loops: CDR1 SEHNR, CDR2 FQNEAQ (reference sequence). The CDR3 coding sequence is TGTGCCAGCAGCTTAGCGGGGCAGAGCTCCTACAATGAGCAGTTCTTC. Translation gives CASSLAGQSSYNEQFF. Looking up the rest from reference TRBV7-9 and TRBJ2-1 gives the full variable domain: DTGVSQNPRHKITKRGQNVTFRCDPISEHNRLYWYRQTLGQGPEFLTYFQNEAQLEKSRLLSDRFSAERPKGSFSTLEIQRTEQGDSAMYLCASSLAGQSSYNEQFFGPGTRLTVL.

The CDR3 region is CASRGVLDGYTF. CDR3 in DNA: TGCGCCAGCCGCGGGGTCCTAGATGGCTACACCTTC. V and J are TRBV5-1 and TRBJ1-2; the D is unclear. The CDR3 loop spans 12 amino acids. V lost 7 bases to trimming and J lost 6 bases, with 13 bases between them. From germline, CDR1 is SGHRS and CDR2 YFSETQ.

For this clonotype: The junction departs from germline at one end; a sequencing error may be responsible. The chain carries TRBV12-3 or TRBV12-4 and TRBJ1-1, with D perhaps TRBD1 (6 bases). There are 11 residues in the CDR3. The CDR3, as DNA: TGTGCCAGCAGTCTCAAAACCGGACAGACCTTT. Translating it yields CASSLKTGQTF.

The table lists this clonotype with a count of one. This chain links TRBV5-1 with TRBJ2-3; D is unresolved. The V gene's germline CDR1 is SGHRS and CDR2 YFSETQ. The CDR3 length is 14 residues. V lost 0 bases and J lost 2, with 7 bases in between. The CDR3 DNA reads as TGCGCCAGCAGCTTGGCCCCCGACACAGATACGCAGTATTTT. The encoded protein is CASSLAPDTDTQYF.